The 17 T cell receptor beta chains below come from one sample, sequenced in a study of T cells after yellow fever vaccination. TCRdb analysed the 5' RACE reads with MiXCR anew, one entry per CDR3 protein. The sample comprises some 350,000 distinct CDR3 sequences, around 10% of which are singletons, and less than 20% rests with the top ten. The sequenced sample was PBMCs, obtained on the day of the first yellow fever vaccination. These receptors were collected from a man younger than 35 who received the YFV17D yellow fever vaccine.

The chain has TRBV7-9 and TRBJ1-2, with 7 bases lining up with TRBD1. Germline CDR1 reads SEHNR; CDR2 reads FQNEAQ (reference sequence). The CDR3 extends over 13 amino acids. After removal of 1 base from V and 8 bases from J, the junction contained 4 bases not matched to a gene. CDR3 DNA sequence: TGTGCCAGCAGCTTAGGACAGGGCGAGGGCTACACCTTC. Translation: CASSLGQGEGYTF.

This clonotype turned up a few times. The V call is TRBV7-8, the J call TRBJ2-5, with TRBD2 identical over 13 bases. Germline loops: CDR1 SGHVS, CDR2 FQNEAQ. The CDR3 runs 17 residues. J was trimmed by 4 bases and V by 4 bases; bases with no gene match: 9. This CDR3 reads CASSSGTSGALVETQYF. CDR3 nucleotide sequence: TGTGCCAGCAGCTCTGGGACTAGCGGGGCCCTGGTAGAGACCCAGTACTTC.

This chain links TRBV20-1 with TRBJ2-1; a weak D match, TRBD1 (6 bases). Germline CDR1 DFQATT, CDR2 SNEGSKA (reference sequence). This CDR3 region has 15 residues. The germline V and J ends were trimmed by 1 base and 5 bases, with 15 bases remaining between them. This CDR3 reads CSARADYKGDNEQFF. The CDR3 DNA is TGCAGTGCTAGAGCAGACTACAAGGGGGACAATGAGCAGTTCTTC.

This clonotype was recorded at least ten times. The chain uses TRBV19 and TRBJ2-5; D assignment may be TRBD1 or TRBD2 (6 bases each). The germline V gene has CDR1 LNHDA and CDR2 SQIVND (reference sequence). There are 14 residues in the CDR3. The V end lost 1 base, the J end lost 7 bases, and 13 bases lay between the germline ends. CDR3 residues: CASSIAGAGGTQYF. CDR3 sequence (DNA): TGTGCCAGTAGTATAGCAGGGGCCGGGGGGACCCAGTACTTC.

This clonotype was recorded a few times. CDR3: CASRSSGLGTDTQYF. Here the CDR3 DNA reads TGTGCCAGCAGATCCTCGGGACTAGGCACAGATACGCAGTATTTT. J is TRBJ2-3 and V is TRBV6-4; 8 nucleotides line up with TRBD2. CDR1 and CDR2 from the germline V gene are MRHNA and SNTAGT. The CDR3 length is 15 residues. Trimming took 6 bases from V and 1 from J; bases not matched to a gene: 6.

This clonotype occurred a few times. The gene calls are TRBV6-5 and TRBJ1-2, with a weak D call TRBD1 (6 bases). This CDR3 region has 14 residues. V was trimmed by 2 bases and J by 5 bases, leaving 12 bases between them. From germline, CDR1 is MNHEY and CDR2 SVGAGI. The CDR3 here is CASSYDGQLYGYTF. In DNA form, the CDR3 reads TGTGCCAGCAGTTACGATGGACAGCTTTATGGCTACACCTTC.

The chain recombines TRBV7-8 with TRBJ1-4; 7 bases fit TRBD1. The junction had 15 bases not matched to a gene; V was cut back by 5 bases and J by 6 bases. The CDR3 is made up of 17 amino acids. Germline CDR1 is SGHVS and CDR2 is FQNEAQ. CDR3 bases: TGTGCCAGCAGCCAACGGGACAGCAATCTCCATGATGAAAAACTGTTTTTT. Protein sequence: CASSQRDSNLHDEKLFF.

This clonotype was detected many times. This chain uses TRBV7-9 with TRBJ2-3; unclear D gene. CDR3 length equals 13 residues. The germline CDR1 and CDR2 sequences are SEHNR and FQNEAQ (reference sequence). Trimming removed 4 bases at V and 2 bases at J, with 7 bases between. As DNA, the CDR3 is TGTGCCAGCAGCTCGGGTTCCACAGATACGCAGTATTTT. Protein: CASSSGSTDTQYF.

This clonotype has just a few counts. CDR3 sequence: CASSRTGDATNEKLFF. In nucleotides, the CDR3 is TGTGCCAGCAGTCGGACAGGGGATGCAACTAATGAAAAACTGTTTTTT. The chain carries TRBV6-2 or TRBV6-3 and TRBJ1-4, with TRBD1 identical over 9 bases. Looked up from germline, CDR1 is MNHEY and CDR2 is SVGEGT. The CDR3 runs 16 residues. The trim removed 5 bases at V and 0 bases at J, leaving 4 bases unmatched.

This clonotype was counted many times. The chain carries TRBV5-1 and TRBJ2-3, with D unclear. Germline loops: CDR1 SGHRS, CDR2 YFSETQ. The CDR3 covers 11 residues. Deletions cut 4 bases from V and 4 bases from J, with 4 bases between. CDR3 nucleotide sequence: TGCGCCAGCAGCGAGGCAGATACGCAGTATTTT. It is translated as CASSEADTQYF.

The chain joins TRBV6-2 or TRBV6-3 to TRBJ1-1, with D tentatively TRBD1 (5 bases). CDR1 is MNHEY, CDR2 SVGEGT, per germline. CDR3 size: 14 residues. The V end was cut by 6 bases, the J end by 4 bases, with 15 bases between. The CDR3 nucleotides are TGTGCCAGCAGCCGGGACGGGCTTGCCACTGAAGCTTTCTTT. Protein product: CASSRDGLATEAFF.

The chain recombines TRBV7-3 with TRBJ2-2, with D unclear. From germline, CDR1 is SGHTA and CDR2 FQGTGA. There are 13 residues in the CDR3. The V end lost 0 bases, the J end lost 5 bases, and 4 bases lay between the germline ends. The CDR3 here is CASSLTTTGELFF. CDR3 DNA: TGTGCCAGCAGCTTAACGACAACCGGGGAGCTGTTTTTT.

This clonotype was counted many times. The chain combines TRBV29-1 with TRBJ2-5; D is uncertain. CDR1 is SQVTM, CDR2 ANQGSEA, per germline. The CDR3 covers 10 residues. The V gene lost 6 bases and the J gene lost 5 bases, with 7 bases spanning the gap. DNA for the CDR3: TGCAGCGTCGCATTTGAGACCCAGTACTTC. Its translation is CSVAFETQYF.

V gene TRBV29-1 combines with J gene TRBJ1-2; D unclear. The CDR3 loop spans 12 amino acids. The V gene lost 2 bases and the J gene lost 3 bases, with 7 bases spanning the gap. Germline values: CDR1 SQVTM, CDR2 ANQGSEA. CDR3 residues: CSVEPLDYGYTF. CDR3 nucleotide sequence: TGCAGCGTTGAACCTTTAGACTATGGCTACACCTTC.

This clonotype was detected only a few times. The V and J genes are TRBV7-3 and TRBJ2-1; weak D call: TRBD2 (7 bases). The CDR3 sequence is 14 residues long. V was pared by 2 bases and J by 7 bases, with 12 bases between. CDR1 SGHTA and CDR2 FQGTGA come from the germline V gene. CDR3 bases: TGTGCCAGCAGCTTAGGAGGGGGGGATAATGAGCAGTTCTTC. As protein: CASSLGGGDNEQFF.

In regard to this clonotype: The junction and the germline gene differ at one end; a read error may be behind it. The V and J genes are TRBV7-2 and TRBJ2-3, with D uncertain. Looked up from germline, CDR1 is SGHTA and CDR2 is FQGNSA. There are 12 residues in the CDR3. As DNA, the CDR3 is TGTGCCACCAGCACTAGCACAGATACGCAGTATTTT. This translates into CATSTSTDTQYF.

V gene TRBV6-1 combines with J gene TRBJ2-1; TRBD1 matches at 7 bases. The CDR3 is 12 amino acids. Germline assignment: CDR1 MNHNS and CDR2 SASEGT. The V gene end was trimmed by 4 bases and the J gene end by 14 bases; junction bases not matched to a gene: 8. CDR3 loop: CASSALDRLEFF. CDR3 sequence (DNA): TGTGCCAGCAGTGCCCTGGACAGGTTGGAGTTCTTC.